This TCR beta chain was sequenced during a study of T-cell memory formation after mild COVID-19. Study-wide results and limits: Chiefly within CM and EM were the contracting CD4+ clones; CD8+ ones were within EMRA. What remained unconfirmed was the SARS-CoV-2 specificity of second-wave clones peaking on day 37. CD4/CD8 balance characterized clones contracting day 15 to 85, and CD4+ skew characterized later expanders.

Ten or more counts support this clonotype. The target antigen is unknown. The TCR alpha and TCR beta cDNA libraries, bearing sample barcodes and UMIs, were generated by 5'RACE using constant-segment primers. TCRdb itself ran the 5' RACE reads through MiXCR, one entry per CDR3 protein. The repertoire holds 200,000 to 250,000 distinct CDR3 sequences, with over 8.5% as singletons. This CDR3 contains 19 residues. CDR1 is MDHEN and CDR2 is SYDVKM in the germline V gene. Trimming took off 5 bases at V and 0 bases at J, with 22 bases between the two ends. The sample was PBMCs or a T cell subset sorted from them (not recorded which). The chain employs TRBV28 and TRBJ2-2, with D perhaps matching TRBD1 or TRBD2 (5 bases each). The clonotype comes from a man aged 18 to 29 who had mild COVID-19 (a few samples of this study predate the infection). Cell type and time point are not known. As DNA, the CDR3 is TGTGCCAGCAGTCTGAAACTGCTCAGACGGGGCTCGAACACCGGGGAGCTGTTTTTT. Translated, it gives CASSLKLLRRGSNTGELFF.